The clone carrying this TCR beta chain was observed many times. Researchers made TCR cDNA using 5'RACE template switching, and this step added a universal primer site and UMIs. TCRdb passed the 5' RACE reads through MiXCR, listing each CDR3 protein once. Altogether about 12,000 distinct CDR3 sequences are present, 4% to 6% being singletons, with the ten largest covering 51%. This sample stems from a study of T cells after yellow fever vaccination. Study summary: SMART-Seq v4 Ultra Low Input prepared the low-cell-number fractions. The study's findings and limits: Vaccine-responding clonotypes were almost all undetectable in sorted memory subsets on day 0. Abundant contaminating clonotypes from the bulk population could appear in FACS-sorted repertoires.

J lost 9 bases, V lost 2 bases, and 13 bases had no gene match. CDR3 size: 17 residues. Germline V gene lookup returns CDR1 MNHEY and CDR2 SMNVEV (reference sequence). Here the sequenced sample was PBMCs, either bulk or a sorted T-cell subset (CD4+, CD8+, memory, or dextramer-sorted; not recorded which), taken 45 days after the yellow fever booster vaccination. The genes are TRBV27 and TRBJ2-1, with TRBD2 matching over 10 bases. The TCR comes from a man aged 30-40 years who received the YFV17D yellow fever vaccine. CDR3 DNA: TGTGCCAGCAGTTTACTCCCCCGGCTAGCGGGAGTGGGTGAGCAGTTCTTC. Residues: CASSLLPRLAGVGEQFF.